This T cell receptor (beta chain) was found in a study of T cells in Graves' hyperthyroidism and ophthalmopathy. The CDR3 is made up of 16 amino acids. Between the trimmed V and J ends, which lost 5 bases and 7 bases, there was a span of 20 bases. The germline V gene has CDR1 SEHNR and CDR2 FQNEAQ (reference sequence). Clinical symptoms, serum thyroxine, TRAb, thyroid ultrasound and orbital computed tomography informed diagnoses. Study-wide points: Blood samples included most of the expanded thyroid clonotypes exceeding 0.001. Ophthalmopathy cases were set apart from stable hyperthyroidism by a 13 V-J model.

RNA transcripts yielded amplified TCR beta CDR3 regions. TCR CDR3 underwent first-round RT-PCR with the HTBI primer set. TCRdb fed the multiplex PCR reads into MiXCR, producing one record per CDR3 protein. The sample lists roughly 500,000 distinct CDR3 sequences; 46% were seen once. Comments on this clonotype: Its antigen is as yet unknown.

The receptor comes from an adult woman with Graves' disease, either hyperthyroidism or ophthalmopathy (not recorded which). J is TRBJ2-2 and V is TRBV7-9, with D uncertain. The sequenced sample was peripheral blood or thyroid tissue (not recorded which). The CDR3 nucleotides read TGTGCCAGCAGCCGCAGCTTAACGGAATCCCTCGGGGAGCTGTTTTTT. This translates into CASSRSLTESLGELFF.